The clone carrying this T cell receptor beta chain was detected ten times or more. The antigen remains undetermined. TCRdb called the reads again in MiXCR, with one record for every CDR3 protein. The table has about 190,000 distinct CDR3 sequences, 8% to 10% seen once. Trimming pared 0 bases from V and 7 bases from J, leaving 10 bases between. Per germline, CDR1 SEHNR and CDR2 FQNEAQ (reference sequence). This CDR3 is 14 amino acids long. This sample is part of a study of T cell repertoires in cytomegalovirus infection. About the research overall: Public signatures in TCR beta pointed to CMV infection and matching HLA type. Findings and caveats of the study: What dominated the ex vivo response were HLA-C-restricted CMV-specific TCR beta clonotypes.

This receptor was identified in a human donor in good health (CMV status not recorded). Some clones in this sample may be carry-over from other donors' samples. The sample comprised PBMCs. This sequence joins TRBV7-9 and TRBJ1-5; D remains unclear. The CDR3 reads CASSLAGLKQPQHF. DNA of the CDR3: TGTGCCAGCAGCTTAGCAGGGCTCAAACAGCCCCAGCATTTT.